The 21 T cell receptor beta chains reported below all come from one sample, sequenced in a study of T cells in Graves' hyperthyroidism and ophthalmopathy. Amplified TCR beta CDR3 regions derived from RNA transcripts. The HTBI primer set was used in a first-round RT-PCR of the TCR CDR3. TCRdb processed the multiplex PCR reads anew with MiXCR; each CDR3 protein has one entry. The repertoire holds 250,000 to 300,000 distinct CDR3 sequences, with roughly 14% as singletons. The sequenced material came from blood. These receptors were obtained from a woman in her 30s with Graves' hyperthyroidism that later progressed to Graves' ophthalmopathy.

This clonotype came up many times. The chain carries TRBV5-8 and TRBJ2-2, with D possibly TRBD2 on 5 matching bases. Germline V gives CDR1 SGHTS, CDR2 YDEGEE. Trimming took off 4 bases at V and 4 bases at J, with 8 bases between the two ends. The CDR3 has 13 amino acids. CDR3 coding DNA: TGTGCCAGCAGCCGCGCGGGCACCGGGGAGCTGTTTTTT. This encodes CASSRAGTGELFF. Drawing the rest from reference TRBV5-8 and TRBJ2-2, the complete variable domain is EAGVTQSPTHLIKTRGQQATLRCSPISGHTSVYWYQQALGLGLQFLLWYDEGEERNRGNFPPRFSGRQFPNYSSELNVNALELEDSALYLCASSRAGTGELFFGEGSRLTVL.

This clonotype was recorded many times. V gene TRBV11-2 combines with J gene TRBJ2-7; possible D gene TRBD2, 5 bases. Per germline, CDR1 SGHAT and CDR2 FQNNGV. The CDR3 is 14 residues long. V lost 1 base, J lost 3 bases, and 10 bases lay in between. The CDR3: CASSLAHGDYEQYF. CDR3 DNA: TGTGCCAGCAGCTTAGCTCACGGGGACTACGAGCAGTACTTC.

This clonotype showed up just a few times. This sequence joins TRBV4-1 and TRBJ1-5; no firm D call. This CDR3 spans 15 amino acids. Germline V gives CDR1 MGHRA, CDR2 YSYEKL. Trimming cost V 3 bases and J 0 bases, with 9 bases left between them. The CDR3 coding sequence is TGCGCCAGCAGCCAGACTACCTATAGCAATCAGCCCCAGCATTTT. It is translated as CASSQTTYSNQPQHF.

The table lists this clonotype with many counts. The rearrangement uses TRBV18 and TRBJ2-2; possibly TRBD1 for D (6 bases). The CDR3 covers 12 residues. CDR1 is KGHSH, CDR2 LQKENI, per germline. V was shortened by 3 bases and J by 9 bases, with 8 bases between the two germline ends. CDR3 DNA sequence: TGTGCCAGCTCACCTACAGGGTGGGAGCTGTTTTTT. Its protein product is CASSPTGWELFF.

This clonotype was seen repeatedly, ten times or more. The CDR3 loop reads CSAAPGGNIQYF. CDR3 bases: TGCAGTGCCGCACCCGGGGGGAACATTCAGTACTTC. The chain employs TRBV20-1 and TRBJ2-4, with 7 positions matching TRBD2. The CDR3 runs 12 residues. V lost 6 bases to trimming and J lost 7 bases; unmatched junction nucleotides: 6. Germline assignment: CDR1 DFQATT and CDR2 SNEGSKA (reference sequence).

At least ten counts were recorded for this clonotype. The chain combines TRBV27 with TRBJ1-1, with TRBD1 as a possible D gene (5 bases). This CDR3 has 15 amino acids. CDR1 MNHEY and CDR2 SMNVEV come from the germline V gene (reference sequence). The germline V and J ends were trimmed by 7 bases and 5 bases, with 20 bases remaining between them. The CDR3 sequence: CASTRGGTLGTEAFF. As DNA, the CDR3 is TGTGCCAGCACGAGGGGCGGAACCCTTGGAACTGAAGCTTTCTTT.

This clonotype has ten or more counts. The chain links TRBV10-3 to TRBJ2-7; D is uncertain. The CDR3 length is 13 residues. The V end was cut by 2 bases, the J end by 5 bases, with 10 bases between. In germline, CDR1 is ENHRY, CDR2 SYGVKD. CDR3: CAISEGKKNEQYF. DNA of the CDR3: TGTGCCATCAGTGAGGGGAAAAAGAACGAGCAGTACTTC.

The table lists this clonotype with many counts. The V and J genes are TRBV12-3 or TRBV12-4 and TRBJ2-1; 9 bases fit TRBD2. The CDR3 is 16 amino acids. J gave up 2 bases and V 4 bases, and 6 bases lay outside the gene matches. CDR3 sequence: CASSYGLARTYNEQFF. The CDR3 DNA is TGTGCCAGCAGTTATGGACTAGCGCGCACCTACAATGAGCAGTTCTTC.

This clonotype came up many times. This sequence joins TRBV15 and TRBJ1-3; tentative D call: TRBD1 (6 bases). Per the germline V gene, CDR1 is LNHNV and CDR2 is YYDKDF (reference sequence). The CDR3 sequence is 14 residues long. V was clipped by 8 bases and J by 0 bases, with 11 bases between them. The CDR3 coding sequence is TGTGCCACCGGTGGGGGCAACTCTGGAAACACCATATATTTT. Its translation is CATGGGNSGNTIYF.

The V gene is TRBV7-3, the J gene TRBJ2-3; D might be TRBD1 or TRBD2, each matching 5 bases. CDR3 length: 13 amino acids. CDR1 and CDR2 (germline): SGHTA, FQGTGA. V lost 5 bases, J lost 9 bases, and 15 bases lay in between. CDR3 bases: TGTGCCAGCAGCCCCACACTCGGGACCACGCAGTATTTT. The encoded protein is CASSPTLGTTQYF.

The chain couples TRBV19 to TRBJ2-7, with no clear D. Germline assignment: CDR1 LNHDA and CDR2 SQIVND (reference sequence). The CDR3 length is 14 residues. Between the trimmed V and J ends, which lost 3 bases and 2 bases, there was a span of 11 bases. The CDR3 spells CASSIRRSAYEQYF. The CDR3 DNA reads as TGTGCCAGTAGTATTCGGCGGAGCGCCTACGAGCAGTACTTC.

In this sample, this clonotype turned up many times. The V call is TRBV20-1, the J call TRBJ2-1; 7 nucleotides align to TRBD1. Trimming at V came to 6 bases and at J to 6 bases, leaving 14 bases not matched to a gene. The CDR3 has 15 residues. The germline CDR1 and CDR2 sequences are DFQATT and SNEGSKA (reference sequence). DNA for the CDR3: TGCAGTGCCCCTTCCGGGCAGGGGGTTTCCAATGAGCAGTTCTTC. It translates to CSAPSGQGVSNEQFF.

In this sample, this clonotype turned up many times. The chain is built from TRBV27 and TRBJ2-1; 10 bases align to TRBD2. The length of the CDR3 is 13 residues. Trimming took 7 bases from V and 6 from J; bases not matched to a gene: 3. Germline-derived CDR1 and CDR2 are MNHEY and SMNVEV (reference sequence). CDR3 DNA: TGTGCCAGCACACTAGCGGGAACCAATGAGCAGTTCTTC. As protein: CASTLAGTNEQFF.

In this sample, this clonotype turned up many times. CDR3 sequence reads: CASSFPSGSVQETQYF. CDR3 bases: TGCGCCAGCAGCTTCCCGAGCGGGAGTGTCCAAGAGACCCAGTACTTC. The chain links TRBV5-1 to TRBJ2-5, with 8 bases aligning to TRBD2. The V segment lost 2 bases and the J segment 1 base; nucleotides outside the gene matches: 7. This CDR3 comprises 16 residues. CDR1 SGHRS and CDR2 YFSETQ come from the germline V gene.

This clonotype was detected many times. This rearrangement joins TRBV14 to TRBJ2-3; no definite D call. The CDR3 extends over 15 amino acids. Germline CDR1 SGHDN, CDR2 FVKESK. Between the trimmed V and J ends, which lost 1 base and 5 bases, there was a span of 13 bases. Written as DNA, the CDR3 is TGTGCCAGCAGCCAAGGAAATGGGAAGGGAGATACGCAGTATTTT. Protein sequence: CASSQGNGKGDTQYF.

Comments on this clonotype: It may be a read error: a sequence one base away is much more abundant. V gene TRBV7-9 combines with J gene TRBJ2-7; D may be TRBD1 (5 bases). The germline V and J ends were trimmed by 7 bases and 2 bases, with 15 bases remaining between them. Looked up from germline, CDR1 is SEHNR and CDR2 is FQNEAQ (reference sequence). This CDR3 is 14 amino acids long. CDR3 in amino acids: CASKGRVSPYEQYF. Written as DNA, the CDR3 is TGTGCCAGCAAGGGCAGGGTGAGCCCCTACGAGCAGTACTTC. Filled out from reference TRBV7-9 and TRBJ2-7, the complete variable domain reads DTGVSQNPRHKITKRGQNVTFRCDPISEHNRLYWYRQTLGQGPEFLTYFQNEAQLEKSRLLSDRFSAERPKGSFSTLEIQRTEQGDSAMYLCASKGRVSPYEQYFGPGTRLTVT.

Remarks on this clonotype: A much larger clone differs from this one at a single base, so this may be a read error. The V gene is TRBV7-3, the J gene TRBJ1-5; D remains ambiguous. The CDR3 consists of 14 residues. CDR1 SGHTA and CDR2 FQGTGA come from the germline V gene. CDR3 DNA: TGTGCCGGCAGCTTAATCTTGACCAATCAGCCCCAGCATTTT. Protein product: CAGSLILTNQPQHF.

Turning to this clonotype: Just one base apart from a much larger clone, this may be a read error. The V call is TRBV20-1, the J call TRBJ1-2; 8 bases map to TRBD1. CDR1 DFQATT and CDR2 SNEGSKA come from the germline V gene (reference sequence). V dropped 5 bases and J dropped 0; count of bases not matched to a gene: 8. The CDR3 runs to 15 residues. The CDR3 DNA is TGCAGTGCTCGGATAGGACAGGGACCTAACTATGGCTACACCTTC. It specifies CSARIGQGPNYGYTF.

There are many counts of this clonotype. As DNA, the CDR3 is TGTGCCAGCGGAAAGGGACAAACCAACACTGAAGCTTTCTTT. Translating gives CASGKGQTNTEAFF. The chain employs TRBV6-1 and TRBJ1-1; maybe TRBD1 (6 bases). The CDR3 runs to 14 residues. CDR1 and CDR2 (germline): MNHNS, SASEGT. V lost 8 bases to trimming and J lost 2 bases, with 15 bases between them.

In its sample, this clonotype was seen many times. The V and J genes are TRBV20-1 and TRBJ2-7, with D hard to call. The V end was cut by 4 bases, the J end by 3 bases, with 13 bases between. This CDR3 region has 13 residues. Germline loops: CDR1 DFQATT, CDR2 SNEGSKA (reference sequence). DNA for the CDR3: TGCAGTGCTATACCGCTAGACGACTACGAGCAGTACTTC. It specifies CSAIPLDDYEQYF.

This clonotype has ten or more counts. The chain is built from TRBV27 and TRBJ1-1, with no clear D. This CDR3 spans 14 amino acids. Per the germline V gene, CDR1 is MNHEY and CDR2 is SMNVEV (reference sequence). With 5 bases removed from V and 7 bases from J, the gap between germline ends came to 17 bases. In nucleotides, the CDR3 is TGTGCCAGCAGTCCTAAACCAGGATACTATGAAGCTTTCTTT. Translated, it gives CASSPKPGYYEAFF.